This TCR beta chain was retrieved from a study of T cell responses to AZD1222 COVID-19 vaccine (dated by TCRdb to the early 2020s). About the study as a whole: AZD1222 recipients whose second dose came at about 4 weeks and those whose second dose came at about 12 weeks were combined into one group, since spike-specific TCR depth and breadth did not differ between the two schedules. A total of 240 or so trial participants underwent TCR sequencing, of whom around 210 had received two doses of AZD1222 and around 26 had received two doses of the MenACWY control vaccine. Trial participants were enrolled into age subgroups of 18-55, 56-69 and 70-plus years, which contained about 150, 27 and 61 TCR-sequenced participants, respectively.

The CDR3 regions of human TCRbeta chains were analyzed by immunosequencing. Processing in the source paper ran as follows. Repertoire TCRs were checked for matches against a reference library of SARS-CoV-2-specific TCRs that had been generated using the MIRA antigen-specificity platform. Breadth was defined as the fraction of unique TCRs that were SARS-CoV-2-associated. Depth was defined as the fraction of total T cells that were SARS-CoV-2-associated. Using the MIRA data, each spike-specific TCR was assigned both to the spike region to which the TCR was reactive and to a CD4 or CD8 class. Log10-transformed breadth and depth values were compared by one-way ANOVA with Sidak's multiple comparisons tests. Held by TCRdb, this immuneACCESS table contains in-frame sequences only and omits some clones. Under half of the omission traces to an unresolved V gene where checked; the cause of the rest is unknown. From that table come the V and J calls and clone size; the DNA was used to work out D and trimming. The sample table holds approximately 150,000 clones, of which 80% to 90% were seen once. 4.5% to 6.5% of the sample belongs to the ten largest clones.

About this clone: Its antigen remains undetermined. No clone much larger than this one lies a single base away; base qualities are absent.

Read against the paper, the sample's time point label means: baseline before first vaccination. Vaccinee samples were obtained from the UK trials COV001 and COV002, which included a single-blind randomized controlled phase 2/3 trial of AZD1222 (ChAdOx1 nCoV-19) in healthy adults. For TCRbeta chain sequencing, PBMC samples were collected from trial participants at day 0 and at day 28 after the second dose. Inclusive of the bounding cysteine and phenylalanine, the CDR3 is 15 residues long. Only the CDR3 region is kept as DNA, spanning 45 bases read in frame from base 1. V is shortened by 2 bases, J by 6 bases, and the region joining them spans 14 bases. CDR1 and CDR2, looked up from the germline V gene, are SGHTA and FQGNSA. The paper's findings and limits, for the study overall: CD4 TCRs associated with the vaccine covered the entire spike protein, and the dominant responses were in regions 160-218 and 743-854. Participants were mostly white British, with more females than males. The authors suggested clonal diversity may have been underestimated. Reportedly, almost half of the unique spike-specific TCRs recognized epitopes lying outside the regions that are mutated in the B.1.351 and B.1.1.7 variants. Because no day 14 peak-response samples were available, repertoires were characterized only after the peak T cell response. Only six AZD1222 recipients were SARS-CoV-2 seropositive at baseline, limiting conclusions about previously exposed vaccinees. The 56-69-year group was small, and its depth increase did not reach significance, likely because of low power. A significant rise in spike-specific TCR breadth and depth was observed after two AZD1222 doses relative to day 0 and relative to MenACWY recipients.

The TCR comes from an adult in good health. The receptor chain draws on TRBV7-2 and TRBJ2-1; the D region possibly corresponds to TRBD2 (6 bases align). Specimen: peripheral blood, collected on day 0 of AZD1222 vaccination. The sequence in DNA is TGTGCCAGCAGCTTACGGGTCGCGGGGACCAATGAGCAGTTCTTC. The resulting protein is CASSLRVAGTNEQFF. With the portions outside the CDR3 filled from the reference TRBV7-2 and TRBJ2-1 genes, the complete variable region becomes GAGVSQSPSNKVTEKGKDVELRCDPISGHTALYWYRQSLGQGLEFLIYFQGNSAPDKSGLPSDRFSAERTGGSVSTLTIQRTQQEDSAVYLCASSLRVAGTNEQFFGPGTRLTVL.